This T cell receptor beta chain was obtained from a study of OX40 agonist ivuxolimab in advanced cancers. TCRdb's copy holds only in-frame clones and misses some; the assay was immunoSEQ multiplex PCR. The table has 45,000 to 60,000 clones, about 89% seen once; the top ten hold 3.5% to 4%. This CDR3 is 14 amino acids long. Per the germline V gene, CDR1 is SQVTM and CDR2 is ANQGSEA. Trimming removed 5 bases at V and 0 bases at J, with 13 bases between. V usage is TRBV29-1 and J usage is TRBJ1-2; D possibly corresponds to TRBD1 (5 bases). This receptor was taken from an adult with an advanced solid tumor such as melanoma, head and neck, liver or kidney cancer. The sample here was CD4+ or CD8+ T cells sorted from blood, taken in a trial of the OX40 agonist ivuxolimab. The CDR3 DNA reads as TGCAGCGTTCTGCAGGGTGCGACTAACTATGGCTACACCTTC. It specifies CSVLQGATNYGYTF.